The rows below give T cell receptor beta chains drawn from one sample of a study of cytomegalovirus exposure and HLA in healthy donors. Only in-frame clones appear in the TCRdb table, and some are missing; sequencing was by immunoSEQ multiplex PCR. There are around 120,000 clones in the sample; roughly four fifths occur only once, and roughly 1.2% lies in the top ten. The sample consisted of PBMCs. The receptors were gathered from a girl aged 2 to 10 in good health and CMV-seronegative. Each CDR3 is given without its conserved first and last residue. A D gene is named only where the DNA matches it firmly.

v_gene: TRBV12-5; d_gene: TRBD2; j_gene: .; CDR3aa: ASGATGGANFYEQY
v_gene: TRBV7-3; d_gene: .; j_gene: TRBJ2-3; CDR3aa: ASSSRSGTQY
v_gene: TRBV2; d_gene: .; j_gene: TRBJ2-3; CDR3aa: ASSRGLGTDTQY
v_gene: TRBV5-1; d_gene: TRBD1; j_gene: TRBJ1-2; CDR3aa: ASSLETGGVRYGYT
v_gene: TRBV11-1; d_gene: .; j_gene: TRBJ2-7; CDR3aa: ASSPHAPYEQY
v_gene: TRBV29-1; d_gene: .; j_gene: TRBJ1-1; CDR3aa: SVGHHTEAF
v_gene: TRBV29-1; d_gene: .; j_gene: TRBJ1-2; CDR3aa: SVAVGGAVGYT
v_gene: TRBV30; d_gene: TRBD2; j_gene: TRBJ2-3; CDR3aa: AWNMGLAGANSRQNTDTQY
v_gene: TRBV7-3; d_gene: .; j_gene: TRBJ2-1; CDR3aa: ASSLTLSNEQF
v_gene: TRBV5-1; d_gene: TRBD2; j_gene: TRBJ2-7; CDR3aa: ASSLGTSGTYEQY
v_gene: TRBV5-1; d_gene: .; j_gene: TRBJ2-1; CDR3aa: ASSLDGYEQF
v_gene: TRBV30; d_gene: .; j_gene: TRBJ1-1; CDR3aa: AWSAGRETEAF